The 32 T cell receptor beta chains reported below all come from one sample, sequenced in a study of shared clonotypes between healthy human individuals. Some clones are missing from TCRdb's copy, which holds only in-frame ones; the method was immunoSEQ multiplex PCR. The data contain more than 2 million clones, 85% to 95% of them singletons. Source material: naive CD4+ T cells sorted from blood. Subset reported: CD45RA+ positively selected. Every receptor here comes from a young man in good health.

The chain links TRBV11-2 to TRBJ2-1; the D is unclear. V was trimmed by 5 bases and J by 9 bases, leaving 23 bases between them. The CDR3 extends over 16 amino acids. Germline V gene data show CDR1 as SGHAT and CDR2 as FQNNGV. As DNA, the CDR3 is TGTGCCAGCAGCCCCCGGCGAACATTGTCGGGCGGTGAGCAGTTCTTC. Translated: CASSPRRTLSGGEQFF.

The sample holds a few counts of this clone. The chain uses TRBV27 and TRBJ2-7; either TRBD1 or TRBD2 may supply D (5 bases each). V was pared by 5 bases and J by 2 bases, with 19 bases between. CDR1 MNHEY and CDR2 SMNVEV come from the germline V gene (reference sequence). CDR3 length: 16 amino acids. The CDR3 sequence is CASSPLLGRVTYEQYF. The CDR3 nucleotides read TGTGCCAGCAGTCCCCTATTGGGACGAGTGACCTACGAGCAGTACTTC.

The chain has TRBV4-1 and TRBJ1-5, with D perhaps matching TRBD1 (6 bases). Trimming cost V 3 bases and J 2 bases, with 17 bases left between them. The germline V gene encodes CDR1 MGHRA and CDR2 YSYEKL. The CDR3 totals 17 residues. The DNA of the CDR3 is TGCGCCAGCAGCCAGTATCCAGGGGCCATTGGCAATCAGCCCCAGCATTTT. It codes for CASSQYPGAIGNQPQHF.

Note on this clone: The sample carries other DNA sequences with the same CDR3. CDR3 sequence reads: CASSRRDEQYF. The CDR3 coding sequence is TGTGCCAGCAGCAGGAGGGACGAGCAGTACTTC. The chain recombines TRBV6-5 with TRBJ2-7; D possibly corresponds to TRBD2 (6 bases). The germline CDR1 and CDR2 sequences are MNHEY and SVGAGI. Trimming removed 6 bases from V and 5 bases from J, with 8 bases in between. The CDR3 contains 11 residues.

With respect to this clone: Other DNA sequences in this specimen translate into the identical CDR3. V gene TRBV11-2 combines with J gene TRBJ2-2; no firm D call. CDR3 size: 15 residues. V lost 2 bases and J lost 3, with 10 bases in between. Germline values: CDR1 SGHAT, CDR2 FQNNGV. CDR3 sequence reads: CASSLTSGYTGELFF. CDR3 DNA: TGTGCCAGCAGCTTAACTTCCGGATACACCGGGGAGCTGTTTTTT.

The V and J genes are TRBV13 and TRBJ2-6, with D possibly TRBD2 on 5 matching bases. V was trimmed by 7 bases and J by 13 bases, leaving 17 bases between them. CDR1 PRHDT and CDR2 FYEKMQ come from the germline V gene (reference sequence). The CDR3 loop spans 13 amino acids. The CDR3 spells CASTVGSPYVLTF. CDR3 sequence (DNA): TGTGCCAGCACCGTGGGGAGCCCCTATGTCCTGACTTTC. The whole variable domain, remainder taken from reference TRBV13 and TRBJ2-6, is AAGVIQSPRHLIKEKRETATLKCYPIPRHDTVYWYQQGPGQDPQFLISFYEKMQSDKGSIPDRFSAQQFSDYHSELNMSSLELGDSALYFCASTVGSPYVLTFGAGSRLTVL.

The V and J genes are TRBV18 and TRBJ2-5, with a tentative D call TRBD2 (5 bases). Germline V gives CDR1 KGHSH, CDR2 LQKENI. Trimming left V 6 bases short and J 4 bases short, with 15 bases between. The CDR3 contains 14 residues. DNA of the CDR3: TGTGCCAGCTCCCCTGGACTGAAACCAGAGACCCAGTACTTC. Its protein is CASSPGLKPETQYF.

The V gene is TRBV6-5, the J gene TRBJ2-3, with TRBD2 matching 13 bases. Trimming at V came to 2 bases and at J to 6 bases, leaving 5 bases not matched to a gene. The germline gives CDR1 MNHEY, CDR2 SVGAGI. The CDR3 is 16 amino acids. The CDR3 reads CASSYATSGGLDTQYF. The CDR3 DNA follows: TGTGCCAGCAGTTACGCGACTAGCGGGGGGCTGGATACGCAGTATTTT.

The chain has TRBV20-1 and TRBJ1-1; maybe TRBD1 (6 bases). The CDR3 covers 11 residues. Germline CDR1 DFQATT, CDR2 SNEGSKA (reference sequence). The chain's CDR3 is CGGRLNTEAFF. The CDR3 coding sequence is TGCGGGGGGCGCTTGAACACTGAAGCTTTCTTT.

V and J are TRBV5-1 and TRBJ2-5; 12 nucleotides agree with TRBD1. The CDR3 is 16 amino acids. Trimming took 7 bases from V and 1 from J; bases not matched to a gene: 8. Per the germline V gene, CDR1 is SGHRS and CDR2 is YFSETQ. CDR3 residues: CASRTGTGGSQETQYF. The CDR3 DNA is TGCGCCAGCCGGACCGGGACAGGGGGCTCCCAAGAGACCCAGTACTTC.

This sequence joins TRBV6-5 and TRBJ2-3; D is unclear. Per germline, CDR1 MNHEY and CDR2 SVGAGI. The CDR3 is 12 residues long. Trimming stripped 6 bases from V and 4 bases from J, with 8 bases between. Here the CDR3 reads CASRDSADTQYF. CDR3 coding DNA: TGTGCCAGCAGGGATTCGGCAGATACGCAGTATTTT.

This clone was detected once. CDR3 bases: TGTGCCAGCAGTCCGTCGGGACTAGCCCCCCGCGAGCAGTACTTC. Translation gives CASSPSGLAPREQYF. V is TRBV6-5 and J is TRBJ2-7, with 9 nucleotides matching TRBD2. Germline V gene data show CDR1 as MNHEY and CDR2 as SVGAGI. Trimming removed 5 bases from V and 6 bases from J; junction bases left unmatched: 11. This CDR3 region has 15 residues.

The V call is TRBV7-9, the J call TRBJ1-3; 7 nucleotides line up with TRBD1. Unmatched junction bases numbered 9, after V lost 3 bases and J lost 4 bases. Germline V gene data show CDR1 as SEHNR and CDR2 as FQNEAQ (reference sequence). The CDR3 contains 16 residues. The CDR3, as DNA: TGTGCCAGCAGCTTTTCAGTCCTCAGGGGGGGAAACACCATATATTTT. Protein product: CASSFSVLRGGNTIYF.

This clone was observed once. CDR3 loop: CSVEGQGKSTDTQYF. DNA of the CDR3: TGCAGCGTTGAAGGTCAGGGGAAGAGCACAGATACGCAGTATTTT. The chain couples TRBV29-1 to TRBJ2-3, with a weak D call TRBD1 (6 bases). The V gene lost 1 base and the J gene lost 0 bases, with 11 bases spanning the gap. This CDR3 region has 15 residues. Germline-derived CDR1 and CDR2 are SQVTM and ANQGSEA.

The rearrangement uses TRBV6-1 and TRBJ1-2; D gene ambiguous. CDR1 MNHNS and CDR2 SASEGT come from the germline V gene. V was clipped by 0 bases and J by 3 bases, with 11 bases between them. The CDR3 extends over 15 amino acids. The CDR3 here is CASSEARPVDYGYTF. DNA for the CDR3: TGTGCCAGCAGTGAAGCGAGACCGGTGGACTATGGCTACACCTTC.

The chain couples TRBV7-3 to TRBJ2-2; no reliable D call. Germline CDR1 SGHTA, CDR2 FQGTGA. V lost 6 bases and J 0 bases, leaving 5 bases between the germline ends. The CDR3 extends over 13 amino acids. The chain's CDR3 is CASRDANTGELFF. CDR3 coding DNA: TGTGCCAGCAGGGACGCGAACACCGGGGAGCTGTTTTTT.

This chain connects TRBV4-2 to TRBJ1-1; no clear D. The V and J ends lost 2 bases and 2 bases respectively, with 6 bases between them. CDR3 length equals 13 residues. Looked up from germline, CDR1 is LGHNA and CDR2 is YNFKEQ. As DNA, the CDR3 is TGTGCCAGCAGCCAACAGGAAAACACTGAAGCTTTCTTT. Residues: CASSQQENTEAFF.

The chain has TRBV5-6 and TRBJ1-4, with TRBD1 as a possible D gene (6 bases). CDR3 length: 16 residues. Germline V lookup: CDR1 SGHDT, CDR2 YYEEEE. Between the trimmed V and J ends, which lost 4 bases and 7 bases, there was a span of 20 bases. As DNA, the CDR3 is TGTGCCAGCAGCCCGGGGGACAAGGGCAAGGGTGAAAAACTGTTTTTT. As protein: CASSPGDKGKGEKLFF. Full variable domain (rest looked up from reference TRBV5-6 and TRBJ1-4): DAGVTQSPTHLIKTRGQQVTLRCSPKSGHDTVSWYQQALGQGPQFIFQYYEEEERQRGNFPDRFSGHQFPNYSSELNVNALLLGDSALYLCASSPGDKGKGEKLFFGSGTQLSVL.

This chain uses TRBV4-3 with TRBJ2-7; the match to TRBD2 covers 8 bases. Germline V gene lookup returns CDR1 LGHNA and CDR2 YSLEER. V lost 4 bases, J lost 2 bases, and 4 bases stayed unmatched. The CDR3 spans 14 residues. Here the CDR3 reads CASSPQGLAYEQYF. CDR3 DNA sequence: TGCGCCAGCAGCCCCCAGGGACTAGCCTACGAGCAGTACTTC.

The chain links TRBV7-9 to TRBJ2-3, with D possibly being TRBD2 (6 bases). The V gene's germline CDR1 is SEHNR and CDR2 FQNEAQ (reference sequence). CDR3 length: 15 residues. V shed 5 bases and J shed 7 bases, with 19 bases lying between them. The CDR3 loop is CASSPLTGVANTQYF. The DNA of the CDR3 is TGTGCCAGCAGCCCCCTTACGGGGGTGGCGAATACGCAGTATTTT.

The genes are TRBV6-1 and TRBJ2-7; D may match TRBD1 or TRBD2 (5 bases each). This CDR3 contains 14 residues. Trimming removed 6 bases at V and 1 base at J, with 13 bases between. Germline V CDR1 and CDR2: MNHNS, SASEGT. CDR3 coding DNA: TGTGCCAGCAGCGGGGTTACAGGATCCTACGAGCAGTACTTC. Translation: CASSGVTGSYEQYF.

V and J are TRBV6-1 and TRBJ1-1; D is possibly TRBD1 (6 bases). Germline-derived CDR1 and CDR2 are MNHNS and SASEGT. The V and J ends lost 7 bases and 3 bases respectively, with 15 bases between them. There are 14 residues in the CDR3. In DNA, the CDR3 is TGTGCCAGCACTGTCAGGGGAGGGTACACTGAAGCTTTCTTT. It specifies CASTVRGGYTEAFF.

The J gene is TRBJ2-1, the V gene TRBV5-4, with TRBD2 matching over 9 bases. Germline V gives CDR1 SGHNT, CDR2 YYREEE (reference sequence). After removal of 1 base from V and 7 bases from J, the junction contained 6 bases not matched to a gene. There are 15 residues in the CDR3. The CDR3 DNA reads TGTGCCAGCAGCTTGTTAGCGGGGGCCTCTAATGAGCAGTTCTTC. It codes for CASSLLAGASNEQFF.

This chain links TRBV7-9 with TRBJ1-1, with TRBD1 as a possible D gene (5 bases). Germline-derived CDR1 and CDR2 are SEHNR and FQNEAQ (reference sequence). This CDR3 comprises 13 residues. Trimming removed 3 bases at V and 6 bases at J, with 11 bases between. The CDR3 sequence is CASSFSQGPEAFF. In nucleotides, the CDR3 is TGTGCCAGCAGCTTTTCGCAGGGCCCTGAAGCTTTCTTT.

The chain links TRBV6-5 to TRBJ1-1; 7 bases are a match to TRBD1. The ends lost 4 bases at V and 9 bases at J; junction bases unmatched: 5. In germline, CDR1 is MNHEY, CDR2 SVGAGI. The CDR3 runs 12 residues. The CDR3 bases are TGTGCCAGCAGTTCCCACAGGGGAAAAGCTTTCTTT. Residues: CASSSHRGKAFF.

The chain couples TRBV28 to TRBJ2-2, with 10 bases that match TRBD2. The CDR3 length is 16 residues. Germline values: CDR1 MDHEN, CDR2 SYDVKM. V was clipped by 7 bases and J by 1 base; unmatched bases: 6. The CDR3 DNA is TGTGCCAGCACTCAGGGACTAGCGTTGAACACCGGGGAGCTGTTTTTT. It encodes CASTQGLALNTGELFF.

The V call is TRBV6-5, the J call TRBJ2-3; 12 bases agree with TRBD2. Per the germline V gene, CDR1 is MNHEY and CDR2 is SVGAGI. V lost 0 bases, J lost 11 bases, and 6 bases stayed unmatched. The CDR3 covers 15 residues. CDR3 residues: CASSYSALAGGMQYF. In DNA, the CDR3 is TGTGCCAGCAGTTACTCGGCGCTAGCGGGGGGGATGCAGTATTTT.

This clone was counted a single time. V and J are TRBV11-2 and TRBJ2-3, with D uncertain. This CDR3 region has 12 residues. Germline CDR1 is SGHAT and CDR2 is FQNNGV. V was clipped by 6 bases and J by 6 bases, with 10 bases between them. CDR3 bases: TGTGCCAGCAGACCTCCCGGGGATACGCAGTATTTT. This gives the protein CASRPPGDTQYF.

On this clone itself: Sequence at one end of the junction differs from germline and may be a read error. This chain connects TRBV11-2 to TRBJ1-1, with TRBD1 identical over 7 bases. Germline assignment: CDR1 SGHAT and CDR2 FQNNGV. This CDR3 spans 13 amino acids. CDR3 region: CASSLDRVAEAFF. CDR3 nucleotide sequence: TGTGCCAGCAGCCTAGACAGGGTCGCTGAAGCTTTCTTT.

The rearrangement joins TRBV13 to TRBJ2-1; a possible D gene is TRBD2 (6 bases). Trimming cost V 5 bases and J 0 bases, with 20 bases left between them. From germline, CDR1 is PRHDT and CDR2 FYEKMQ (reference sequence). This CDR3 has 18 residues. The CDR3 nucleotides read TGTGCCAGCAGCCCCAGTTGGCGGGGTCTTAGCTCCTACAATGAGCAGTTCTTC. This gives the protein CASSPSWRGLSSYNEQFF. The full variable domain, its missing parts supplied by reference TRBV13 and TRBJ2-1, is AAGVIQSPRHLIKEKRETATLKCYPIPRHDTVYWYQQGPGQDPQFLISFYEKMQSDKGSIPDRFSAQQFSDYHSELNMSSLELGDSALYFCASSPSWRGLSSYNEQFFGPGTRLTVL.

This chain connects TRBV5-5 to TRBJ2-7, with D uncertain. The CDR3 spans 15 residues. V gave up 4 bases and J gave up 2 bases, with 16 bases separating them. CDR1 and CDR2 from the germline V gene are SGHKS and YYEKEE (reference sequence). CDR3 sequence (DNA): TGTGCCAGCAGCGCCCCTAGTGAGCCTCCCTACGAGCAGTACTTC. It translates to CASSAPSEPPYEQYF.

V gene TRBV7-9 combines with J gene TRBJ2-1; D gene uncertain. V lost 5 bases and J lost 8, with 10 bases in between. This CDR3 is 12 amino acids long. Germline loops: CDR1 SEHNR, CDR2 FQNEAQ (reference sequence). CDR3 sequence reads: CASSPVSHEQFF. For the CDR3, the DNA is TGTGCCAGCAGCCCGGTTTCCCATGAGCAGTTCTTC.